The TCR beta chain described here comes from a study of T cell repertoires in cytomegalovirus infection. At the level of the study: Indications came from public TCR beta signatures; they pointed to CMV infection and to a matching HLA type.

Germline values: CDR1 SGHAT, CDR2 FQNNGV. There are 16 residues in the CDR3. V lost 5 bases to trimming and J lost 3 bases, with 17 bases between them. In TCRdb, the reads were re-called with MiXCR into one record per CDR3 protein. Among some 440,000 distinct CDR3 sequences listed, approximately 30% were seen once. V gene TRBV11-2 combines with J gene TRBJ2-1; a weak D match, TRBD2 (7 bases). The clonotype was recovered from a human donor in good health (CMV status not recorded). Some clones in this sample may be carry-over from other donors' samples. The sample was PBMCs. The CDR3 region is CASSQGPRGGYNEQFF. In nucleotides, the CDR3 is TGTGCCAGCAGCCAAGGTCCGAGGGGGGGCTACAATGAGCAGTTCTTC.